This entry lists 2 T cell receptor beta chains sequenced from one sample in a study of T cells in Graves' hyperthyroidism and ophthalmopathy (dated by TCRdb to about 2019). Library creation used multiplex PCR. Sequenced on an Illumina HiSeq 2000. The TCR beta CDR3 regions were amplified from the RNA transcripts. For the first round of RT-PCR on the TCR CDR3, the HTBI primer set was used together with the Qiagen OneStep RT-PCR kit. TCRdb reprocessing: public reads trimmed at Q25 with fastp, clones called with MiXCR, in-frame beta chains kept. Rows with a matching CDR3 protein are joined into one entry that keeps the most common DNA and genes. This sample has under 400,000 distinct CDR3 sequences in its table, and around 16% of those were observed once. Approximately 31% of the sample is held by the ten biggest clonotypes. Sequencing was carried out using blood. These receptors came from a man between 25 and 39 years old with Graves' hyperthyroidism.

The rearrangement uses TRBV14 and TRBJ2-6; D call uncertain. Germline V gene sequence: CDR1 SGHDN, CDR2 FVKESK. The germline V and J ends were trimmed by 3 bases and 0 bases, with 9 bases remaining between them. The CDR3 extends over 16 amino acids. DNA for the CDR3: TGTGCCAGCAGCCATCTACTTAACTCTGGGGCCAACGTCCTGACTTTC. Protein sequence: CASSHLLNSGANVLTF. Drawing the rest from reference TRBV14 and TRBJ2-6, the complete variable domain is EAGVTQFPSHSVIEKGQTVTLRCDPISGHDNLYWYRRVMGKEIKFLLHFVKESKQDESGMPNNRFLAERTGGTYSTLKVQPAELEDSGVYFCASSHLLNSGANVLTFGAGSRLTVL.

This clonotype has a count of ten or more. The rearrangement joins TRBV6-2 or TRBV6-3 to TRBJ2-3; 8 bases fit TRBD2. This CDR3 region has 16 residues. Germline values: CDR1 MNHEY, CDR2 SVGEGT. Unmatched junction bases numbered 8, after V lost 2 bases and J lost 4 bases. CDR3 DNA sequence: TGTGCCAGCAGTTACGTGGTAGCGGGGAATTCAGATACGCAGTATTTT. This encodes CASSYVVAGNSDTQYF.